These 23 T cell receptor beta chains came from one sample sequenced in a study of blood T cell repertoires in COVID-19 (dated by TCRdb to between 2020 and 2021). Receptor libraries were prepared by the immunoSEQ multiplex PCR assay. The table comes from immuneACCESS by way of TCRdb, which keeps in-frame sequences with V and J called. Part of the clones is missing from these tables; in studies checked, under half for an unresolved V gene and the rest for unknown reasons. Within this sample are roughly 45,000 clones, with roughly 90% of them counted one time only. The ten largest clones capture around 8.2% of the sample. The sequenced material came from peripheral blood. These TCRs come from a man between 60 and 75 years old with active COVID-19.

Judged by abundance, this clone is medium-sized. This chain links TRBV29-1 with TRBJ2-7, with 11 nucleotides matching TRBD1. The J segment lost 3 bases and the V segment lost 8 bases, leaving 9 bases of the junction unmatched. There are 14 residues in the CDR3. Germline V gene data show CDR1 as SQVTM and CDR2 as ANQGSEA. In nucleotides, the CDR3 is TGCAGCACCATCGGGACAGGGGGGTTCTACGAGCAGTACTTC. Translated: CSTIGTGGFYEQYF.

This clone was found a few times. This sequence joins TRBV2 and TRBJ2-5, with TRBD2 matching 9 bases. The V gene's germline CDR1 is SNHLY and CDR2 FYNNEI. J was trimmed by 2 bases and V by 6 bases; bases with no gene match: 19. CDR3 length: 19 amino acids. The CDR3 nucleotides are TGTGCCAGCAGCGGGGGAGGAGGGGTTAGCGGGAGCCCTCAAGAGACCCAGTACTTC. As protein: CASSGGGGVSGSPQETQYF.

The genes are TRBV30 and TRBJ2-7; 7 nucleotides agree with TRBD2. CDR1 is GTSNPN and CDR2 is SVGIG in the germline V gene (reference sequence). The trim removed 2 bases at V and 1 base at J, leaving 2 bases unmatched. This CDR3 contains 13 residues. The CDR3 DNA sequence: TGTGCCTGGAGTCCCGGGAGGTCCTACGAGCAGTACTTC. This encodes CAWSPGRSYEQYF.

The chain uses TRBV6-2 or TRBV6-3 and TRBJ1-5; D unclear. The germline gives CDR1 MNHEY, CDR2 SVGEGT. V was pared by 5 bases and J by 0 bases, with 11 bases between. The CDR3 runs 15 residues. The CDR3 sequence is CASSRLLDSNQPQHF. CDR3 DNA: TGTGCCAGCAGTCGACTCCTGGATAGCAATCAGCCCCAGCATTTT.

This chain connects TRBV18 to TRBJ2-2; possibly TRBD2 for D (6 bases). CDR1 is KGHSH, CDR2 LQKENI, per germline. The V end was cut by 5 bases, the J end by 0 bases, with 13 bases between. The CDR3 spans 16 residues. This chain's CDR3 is CASSADRGSNTGELFF. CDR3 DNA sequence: TGTGCCAGCTCAGCGGACCGGGGGTCGAACACCGGGGAGCTGTTTTTT.

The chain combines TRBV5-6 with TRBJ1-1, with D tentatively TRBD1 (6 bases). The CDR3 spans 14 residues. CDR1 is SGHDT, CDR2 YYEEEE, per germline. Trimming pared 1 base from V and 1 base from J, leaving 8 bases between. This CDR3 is CASSLWGQNTEAFF. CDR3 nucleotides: TGTGCCAGCAGCTTGTGGGGACAGAACACTGAAGCTTTCTTT. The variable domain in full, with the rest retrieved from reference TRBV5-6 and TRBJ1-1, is DAGVTQSPTHLIKTRGQQVTLRCSPKSGHDTVSWYQQALGQGPQFIFQYYEEEERQRGNFPDRFSGHQFPNYSSELNVNALLLGDSALYLCASSLWGQNTEAFFGQGTRLTVV.

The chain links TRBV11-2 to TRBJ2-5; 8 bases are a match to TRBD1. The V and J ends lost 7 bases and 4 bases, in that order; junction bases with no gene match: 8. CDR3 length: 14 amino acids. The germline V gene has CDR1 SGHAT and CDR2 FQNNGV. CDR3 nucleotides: TGTGCCAGCACCTCTGACAGGGGTAGAGAGACCCAGTACTTC. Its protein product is CASTSDRGRETQYF.

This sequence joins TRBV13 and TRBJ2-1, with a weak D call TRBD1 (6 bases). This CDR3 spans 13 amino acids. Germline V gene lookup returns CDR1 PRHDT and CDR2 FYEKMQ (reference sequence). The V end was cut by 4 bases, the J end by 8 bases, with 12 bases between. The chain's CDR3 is CASSSTGLHEQFF. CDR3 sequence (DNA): TGTGCCAGCAGCTCCACAGGGCTCCATGAGCAGTTCTTC.

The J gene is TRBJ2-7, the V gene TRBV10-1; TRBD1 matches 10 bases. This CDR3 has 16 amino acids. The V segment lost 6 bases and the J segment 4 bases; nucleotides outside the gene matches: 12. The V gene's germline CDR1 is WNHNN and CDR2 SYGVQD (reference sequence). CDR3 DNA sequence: TGCGCCAGCAGACCAAAGACAGGGGGCGCGTCTTACGAGCAGTACTTC. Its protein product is CASRPKTGGASYEQYF.

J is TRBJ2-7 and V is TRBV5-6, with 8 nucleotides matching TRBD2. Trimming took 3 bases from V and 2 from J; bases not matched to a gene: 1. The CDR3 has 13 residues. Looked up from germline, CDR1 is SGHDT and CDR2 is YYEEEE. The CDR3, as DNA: TGTGCCAGCAGCTATAGCGGGACCTACGAGCAGTACTTC. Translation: CASSYSGTYEQYF.

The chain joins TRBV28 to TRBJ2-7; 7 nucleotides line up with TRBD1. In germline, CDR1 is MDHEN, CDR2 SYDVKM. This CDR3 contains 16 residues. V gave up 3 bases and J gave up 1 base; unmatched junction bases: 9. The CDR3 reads CASSFLVRQGSYEQYF. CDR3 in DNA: TGTGCCAGCAGTTTTCTCGTAAGACAGGGATCCTACGAGCAGTACTTC.

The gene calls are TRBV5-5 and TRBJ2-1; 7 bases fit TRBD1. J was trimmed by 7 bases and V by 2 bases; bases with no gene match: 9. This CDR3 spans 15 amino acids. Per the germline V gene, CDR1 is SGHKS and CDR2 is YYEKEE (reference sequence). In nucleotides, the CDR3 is TGTGCCAGCAGCTTCGGACAGGTCCCAAGTAATGAGCAGTTCTTC. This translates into CASSFGQVPSNEQFF.

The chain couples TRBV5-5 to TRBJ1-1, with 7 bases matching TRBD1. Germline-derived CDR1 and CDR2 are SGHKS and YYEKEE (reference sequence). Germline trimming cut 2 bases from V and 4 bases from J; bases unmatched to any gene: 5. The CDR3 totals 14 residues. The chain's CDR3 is CASSLTGVGTEAFF. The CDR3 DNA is TGTGCCAGCAGCTTAACAGGGGTCGGCACTGAAGCTTTCTTT. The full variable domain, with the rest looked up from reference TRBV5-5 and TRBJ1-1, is DAGVTQSPTHLIKTRGQQVTLRCSPISGHKSVSWYQQVLGQGPQFIFQYYEKEERGRGNFPDRFSARQFPNYSSELNVNALLLGDSALYLCASSLTGVGTEAFFGQGTRLTVV.

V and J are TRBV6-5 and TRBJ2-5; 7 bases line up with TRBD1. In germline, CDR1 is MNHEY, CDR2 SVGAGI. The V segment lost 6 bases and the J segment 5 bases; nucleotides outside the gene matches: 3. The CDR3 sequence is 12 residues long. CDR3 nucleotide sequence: TGTGCCAGCAGACAGGGGTGGGAGACCCAGTACTTC. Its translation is CASRQGWETQYF.

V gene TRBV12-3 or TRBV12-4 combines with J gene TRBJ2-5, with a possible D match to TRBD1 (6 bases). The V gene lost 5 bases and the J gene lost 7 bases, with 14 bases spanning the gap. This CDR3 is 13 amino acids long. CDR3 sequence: CASSGDNAGTQYF. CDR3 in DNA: TGTGCCAGCAGTGGGGACAATGCGGGGACCCAGTACTTC.

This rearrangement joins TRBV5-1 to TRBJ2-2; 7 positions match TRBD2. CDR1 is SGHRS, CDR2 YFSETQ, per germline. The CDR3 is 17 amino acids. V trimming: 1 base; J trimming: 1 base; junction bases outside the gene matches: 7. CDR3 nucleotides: TGCGCCAGCAGCTTGCCTAGCGGAGGGAGGAACACCGGGGAGCTGTTTTTT. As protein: CASSLPSGGRNTGELFF.

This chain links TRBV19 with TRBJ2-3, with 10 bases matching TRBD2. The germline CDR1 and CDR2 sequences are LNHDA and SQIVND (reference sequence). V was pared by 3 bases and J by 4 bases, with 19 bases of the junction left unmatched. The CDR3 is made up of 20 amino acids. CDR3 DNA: TGTGCCAGTAGTATGCAGCGCCCCGCACTAGTAGCGGGAGGAGCAGATACGCAGTATTTT. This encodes CASSMQRPALVAGGADTQYF.

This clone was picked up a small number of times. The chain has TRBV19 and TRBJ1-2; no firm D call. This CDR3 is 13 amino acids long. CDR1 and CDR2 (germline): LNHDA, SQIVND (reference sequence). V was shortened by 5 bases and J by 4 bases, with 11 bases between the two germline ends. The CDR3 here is CASSPGTLYGYTF. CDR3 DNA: TGTGCCAGTAGTCCAGGTACCCTCTATGGCTACACCTTC.

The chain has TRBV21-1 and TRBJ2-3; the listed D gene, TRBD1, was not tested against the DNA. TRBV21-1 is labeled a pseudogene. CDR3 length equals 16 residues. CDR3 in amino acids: CASRIPGQGGGNTQYF. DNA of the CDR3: TGTGCCAGCAGGATACCGGGACAGGGAGGGGGTAATACGCAGTATTTT.

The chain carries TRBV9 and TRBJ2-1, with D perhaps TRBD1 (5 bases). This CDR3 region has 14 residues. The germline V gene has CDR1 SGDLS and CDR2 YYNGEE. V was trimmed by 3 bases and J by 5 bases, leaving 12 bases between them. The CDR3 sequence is CASSEQTENNEQFF. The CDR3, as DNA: TGTGCCAGCAGCGAACAGACAGAAAACAATGAGCAGTTCTTC.

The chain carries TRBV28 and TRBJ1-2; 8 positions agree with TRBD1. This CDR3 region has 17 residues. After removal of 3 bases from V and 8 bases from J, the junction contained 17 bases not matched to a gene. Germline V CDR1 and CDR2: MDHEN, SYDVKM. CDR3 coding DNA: TGTGCCAGCAGTTTTTATCATTACGGGCAGGGGGCGAAGGGCTACACCTTC. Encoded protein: CASSFYHYGQGAKGYTF.

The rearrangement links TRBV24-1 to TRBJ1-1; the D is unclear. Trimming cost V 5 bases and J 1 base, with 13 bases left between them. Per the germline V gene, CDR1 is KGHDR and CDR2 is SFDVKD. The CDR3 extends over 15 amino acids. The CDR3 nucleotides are TGTGCCACCAGTGCTTCCCGAGGAAGGAACACTGAAGCTTTCTTT. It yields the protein CATSASRGRNTEAFF.

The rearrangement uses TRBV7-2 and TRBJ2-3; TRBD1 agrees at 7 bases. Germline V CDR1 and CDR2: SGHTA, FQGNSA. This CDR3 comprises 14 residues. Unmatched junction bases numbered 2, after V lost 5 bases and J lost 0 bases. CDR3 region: CASSQQGSTDTQYF. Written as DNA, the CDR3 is TGTGCCAGCAGCCAACAGGGGAGCACAGATACGCAGTATTTT.